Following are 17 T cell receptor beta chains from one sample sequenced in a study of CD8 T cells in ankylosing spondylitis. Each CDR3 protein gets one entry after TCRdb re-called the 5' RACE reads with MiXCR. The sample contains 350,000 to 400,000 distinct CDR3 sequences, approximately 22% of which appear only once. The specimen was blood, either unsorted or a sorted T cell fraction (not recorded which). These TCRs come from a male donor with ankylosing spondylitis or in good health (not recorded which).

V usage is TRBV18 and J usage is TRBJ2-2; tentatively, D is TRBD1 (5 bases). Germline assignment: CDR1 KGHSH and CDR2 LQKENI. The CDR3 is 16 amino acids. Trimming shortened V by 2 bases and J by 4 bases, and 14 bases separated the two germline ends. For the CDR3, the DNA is TGTGCCAGCTCACCAAGGCTCCAGGGTCGCACCGGGGAGCTGTTTTTT. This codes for CASSPRLQGRTGELFF.

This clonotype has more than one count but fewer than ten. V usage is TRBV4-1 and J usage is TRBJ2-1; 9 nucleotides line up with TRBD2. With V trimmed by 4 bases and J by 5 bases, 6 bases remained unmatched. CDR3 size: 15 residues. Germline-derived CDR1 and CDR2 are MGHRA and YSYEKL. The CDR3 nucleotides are TGCGCCAGCAGCCCGAGCGGGGGGAAGGACAATGAGCAGTTCTTC. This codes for CASSPSGGKDNEQFF.

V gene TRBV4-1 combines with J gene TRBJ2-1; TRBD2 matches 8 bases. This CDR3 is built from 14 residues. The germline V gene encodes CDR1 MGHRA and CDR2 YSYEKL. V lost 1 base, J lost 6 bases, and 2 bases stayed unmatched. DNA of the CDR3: TGCGCCAGCAGCCAAGGGACTAGCCTCAATGAGCAGTTCTTC. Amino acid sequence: CASSQGTSLNEQFF.

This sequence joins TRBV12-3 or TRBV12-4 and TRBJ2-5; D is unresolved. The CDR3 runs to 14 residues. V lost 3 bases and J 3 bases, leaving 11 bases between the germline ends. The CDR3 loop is CASSFGQAEETQYF. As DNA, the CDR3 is TGTGCCAGCAGTTTCGGGCAGGCCGAAGAGACCCAGTACTTC.

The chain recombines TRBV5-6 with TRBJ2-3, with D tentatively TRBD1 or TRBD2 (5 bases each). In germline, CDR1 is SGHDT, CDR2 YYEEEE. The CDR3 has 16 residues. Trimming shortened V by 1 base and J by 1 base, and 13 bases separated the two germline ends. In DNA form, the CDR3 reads TGTGCCAGCAGCTTGCTCTGGGACGGGGGCACAGATACGCAGTATTTT. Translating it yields CASSLLWDGGTDTQYF.

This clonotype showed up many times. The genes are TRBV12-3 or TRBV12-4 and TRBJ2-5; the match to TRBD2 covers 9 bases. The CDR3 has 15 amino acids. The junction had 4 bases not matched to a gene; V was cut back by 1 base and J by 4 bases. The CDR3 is CASSLGGGAGETQYF. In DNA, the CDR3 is TGTGCCAGCAGTTTAGGCGGGGGGGCCGGAGAGACCCAGTACTTC.

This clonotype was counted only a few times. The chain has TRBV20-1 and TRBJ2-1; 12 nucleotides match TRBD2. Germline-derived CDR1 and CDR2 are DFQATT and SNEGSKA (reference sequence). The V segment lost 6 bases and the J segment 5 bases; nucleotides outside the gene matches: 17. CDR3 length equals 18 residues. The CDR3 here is CSAGGPPPASGGDNEQFF. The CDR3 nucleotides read TGCAGTGCCGGAGGACCACCTCCTGCTAGCGGGGGGGACAATGAGCAGTTCTTC.

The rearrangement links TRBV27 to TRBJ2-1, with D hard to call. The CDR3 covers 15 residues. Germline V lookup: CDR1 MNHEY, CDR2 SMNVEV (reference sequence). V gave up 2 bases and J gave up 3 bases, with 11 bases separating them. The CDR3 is CASSLSLYNYNEQFF. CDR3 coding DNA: TGTGCCAGCAGTTTAAGTTTATATAACTACAATGAGCAGTTCTTC.

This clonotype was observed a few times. CDR3 coding DNA: TGTGCCAGCAGTGAGGCAGCCTTCTACGAGCAGTACTTC. Translating gives CASSEAAFYEQYF. The chain has TRBV2 and TRBJ2-7; D call uncertain. The germline V gene encodes CDR1 SNHLY and CDR2 FYNNEI. The length of the CDR3 is 13 residues. The V end lost 3 bases, the J end lost 3 bases, and 9 bases lay between the germline ends.

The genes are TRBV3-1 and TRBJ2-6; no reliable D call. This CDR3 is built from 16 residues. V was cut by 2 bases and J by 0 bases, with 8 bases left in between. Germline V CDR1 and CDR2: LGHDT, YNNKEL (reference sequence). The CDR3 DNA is TGTGCCAGCAGCCAAAAGTACCCCTCTGGGGCCAACGTCCTGACTTTC. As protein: CASSQKYPSGANVLTF.

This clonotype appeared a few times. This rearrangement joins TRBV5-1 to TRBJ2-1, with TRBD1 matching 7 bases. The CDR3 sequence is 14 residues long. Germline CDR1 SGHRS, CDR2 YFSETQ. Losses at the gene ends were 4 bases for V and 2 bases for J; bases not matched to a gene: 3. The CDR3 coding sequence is TGCGCCAGCAGCACGACAGGGACCTACAATGAGCAGTTCTTC. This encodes CASSTTGTYNEQFF.

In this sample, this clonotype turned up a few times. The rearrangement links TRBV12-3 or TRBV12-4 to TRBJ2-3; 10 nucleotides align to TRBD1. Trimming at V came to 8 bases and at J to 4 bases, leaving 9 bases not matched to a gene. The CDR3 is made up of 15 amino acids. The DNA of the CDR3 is TGTGCCAGCCTTGAGGGGACAGGGGAGGCAGATACGCAGTATTTT. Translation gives CASLEGTGEADTQYF.

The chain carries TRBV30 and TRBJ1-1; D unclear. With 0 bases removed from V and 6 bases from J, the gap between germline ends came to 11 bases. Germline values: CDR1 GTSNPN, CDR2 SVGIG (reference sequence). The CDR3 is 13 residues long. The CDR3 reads CAWSVEGGSEAFF. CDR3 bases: TGTGCCTGGAGTGTGGAGGGAGGGTCTGAAGCTTTCTTT.

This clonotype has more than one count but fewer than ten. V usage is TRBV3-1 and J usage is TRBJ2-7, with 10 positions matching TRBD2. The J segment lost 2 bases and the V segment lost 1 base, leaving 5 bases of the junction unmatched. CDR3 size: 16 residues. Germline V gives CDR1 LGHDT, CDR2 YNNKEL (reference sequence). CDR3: CASSQGRTSGPYEQYF. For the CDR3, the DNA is TGTGCCAGCAGCCAAGGTCGGACTAGCGGACCCTACGAGCAGTACTTC.

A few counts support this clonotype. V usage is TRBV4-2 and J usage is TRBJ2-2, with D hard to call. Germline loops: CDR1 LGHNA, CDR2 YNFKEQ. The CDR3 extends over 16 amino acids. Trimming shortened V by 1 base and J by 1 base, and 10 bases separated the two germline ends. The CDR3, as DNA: TGTGCCAGCAGCCAAGCCAGTTTAGAGAACACCGGGGAGCTGTTTTTT. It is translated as CASSQASLENTGELFF.

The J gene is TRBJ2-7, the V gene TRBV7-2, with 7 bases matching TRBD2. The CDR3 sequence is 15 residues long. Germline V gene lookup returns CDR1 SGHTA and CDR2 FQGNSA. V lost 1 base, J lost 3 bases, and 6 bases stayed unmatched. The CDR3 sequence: CASSLERAGSYEQYF. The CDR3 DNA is TGTGCCAGCAGCTTAGAGCGAGCGGGGAGCTACGAGCAGTACTTC.

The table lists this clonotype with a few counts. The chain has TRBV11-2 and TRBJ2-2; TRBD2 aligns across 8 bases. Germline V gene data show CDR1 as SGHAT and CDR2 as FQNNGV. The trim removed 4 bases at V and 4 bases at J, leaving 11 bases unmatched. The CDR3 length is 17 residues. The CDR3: CASSSPLSGVVTGELFF. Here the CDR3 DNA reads TGTGCCAGCAGCTCACCTCTTAGCGGGGTGGTCACCGGGGAGCTGTTTTTT.